This entry lists 8 T cell receptor beta chains sequenced from one sample in a study of human T cells and chemical hapten exposure. Each CDR3 protein is one row after TCRdb ran MiXCR on the RACE reads. In the table there are some 380,000 distinct CDR3 sequences, around 5% of which are singletons. As to time point: patch test 1, 2 weeks after DPC sensitization. Regarding treatment: therapeutic diphenylcyclopropenone sensitization with weekly scalp DPC. This specimen consisted of whole blood, obtained in connection with sensitization to the hapten diphenylcyclopropenone (DPC). These receptors originate from a woman between 45 and 65 years old with alopecia areata. Some clones in this sample may be carry-over from other donors' samples.

This clonotype showed up many times. The J gene is TRBJ1-4, the V gene TRBV20-1; 12 positions match TRBD1. V shed 3 bases, J shed 7 bases, and the junction held 3 bases outside the gene matches. This CDR3 contains 14 residues. The germline V gene encodes CDR1 DFQATT and CDR2 SNEGSKA (reference sequence). The CDR3 DNA reads as TGCAGTGCTAGGGGACAGGGGGCAGGTGAAAAACTGTTTTTT. Translation: CSARGQGAGEKLFF.

V usage is TRBV10-3 and J usage is TRBJ1-1, with 7 positions matching TRBD1. Germline-derived CDR1 and CDR2 are ENHRY and SYGVKD. This CDR3 contains 17 residues. Trimming cost V 0 bases and J 4 bases; bases outside gene matches: 11. CDR3: CAISESIILQGGTEAFF. The CDR3 nucleotides are TGTGCCATCAGTGAGTCAATCATTCTGCAGGGGGGCACTGAAGCTTTCTTT.

This rearrangement joins TRBV6-5 to TRBJ2-2; either TRBD1 or TRBD2 may supply D (5 bases each). The CDR3 runs 15 residues. Germline CDR1 MNHEY, CDR2 SVGAGI. Deletions cut 2 bases from V and 5 bases from J, with 12 bases between. The DNA for the CDR3 is TGTGCCAGCAGTTACGGCAGGGACCTTACCGGGGAGCTGTTTTTT. Protein product: CASSYGRDLTGELFF.

The V call is TRBV7-9, the J call TRBJ1-2; unclear D gene. The CDR3 spans 13 residues. Germline V gene sequence: CDR1 SEHNR, CDR2 FQNEAQ (reference sequence). The V and J ends lost 3 bases and 4 bases respectively, with 9 bases between them. The CDR3 loop reads CASSLRTAYGYTF. The CDR3 DNA reads TGTGCCAGCAGCTTGAGGACCGCCTATGGCTACACCTTC.

This clonotype was found many times. The chain joins TRBV5-1 to TRBJ2-3; D is unclear. Looked up from germline, CDR1 is SGHRS and CDR2 is YFSETQ. The CDR3 is 14 residues long. The V end lost 0 bases, the J end lost 1 base, and 6 bases lay between the germline ends. The CDR3 reads CASSLEVGTDTQYF. CDR3 bases: TGCGCCAGCAGCTTGGAGGTGGGCACAGATACGCAGTATTTT.

In its sample, this clonotype was seen a few times. The chain is built from TRBV28 and TRBJ1-2, with 8 bases aligning to TRBD1. The V segment lost 2 bases and the J segment 4 bases; nucleotides outside the gene matches: 12. From germline, CDR1 is MDHEN and CDR2 SYDVKM. The length of the CDR3 is 17 residues. CDR3 region: CASSLVQGAFGVYGYTF. CDR3 nucleotide sequence: TGTGCCAGCAGTTTAGTTCAGGGGGCCTTTGGCGTCTATGGCTACACCTTC.

This clonotype was counted only a few times. V usage is TRBV20-1 and J usage is TRBJ2-1, with a tentative D call TRBD2 (5 bases). Germline CDR1 is DFQATT and CDR2 is SNEGSKA (reference sequence). V was trimmed by 6 bases and J by 0 bases, leaving 6 bases between them. This CDR3 is built from 12 residues. The CDR3 sequence: CSAGDSYNEQFF. In DNA form, the CDR3 reads TGCAGTGCCGGGGACTCCTACAATGAGCAGTTCTTC.

This clonotype was counted at least ten times. V usage is TRBV12-3 or TRBV12-4 and J usage is TRBJ1-6; D gene ambiguous. This CDR3 is built from 14 residues. The germline V and J ends were trimmed by 5 bases and 6 bases, with 11 bases remaining between them. As DNA, the CDR3 is TGTGCCAGCAGTCCAGTCCAGACTAATTCACCCCTCCACTTT. This sequence encodes CASSPVQTNSPLHF.